The clone carrying this T cell receptor beta chain showed up just a few times. Its matching antigen is unknown. Both about-4-week and about-12-week second-dose recipients were combined. This sample was included in a study of T cell responses to AZD1222 COVID-19 vaccine. Study-wide results and caveats: AZD1222 recipients seropositive at baseline numbered only six or seven. Per reports, nearly half of all spike-specific TCRs target regions that are unmutated in variants. The study sampled repertoires only after the peak T cell response.

Data came from immunoSEQ multiplex PCR; TCRdb stores just in-frame clones and leaves some out. The table shows about 180,000 clones, with approximately 94% occurring only once. CDR1 is LGHDT and CDR2 is YNNKEL in the germline V gene (reference sequence). Deletions cut 6 bases from V and 9 bases from J, with 12 bases between. This CDR3 has 12 amino acids. The receptor comes from an adult who received the AZD1222 COVID-19 vaccine. The specimen comprised peripheral blood, sampled 28 days after the second AZD1222 dose. The chain is built from TRBV3-1 (or the pseudogene TRBV3-2) and TRBJ2-1; D is perhaps TRBD2 (5 bases). The CDR3 coding sequence is TGTGCCAGCAGTATGACCGAGGGTGAGCAGTTCTTC. Translation gives CASSMTEGEQFF.